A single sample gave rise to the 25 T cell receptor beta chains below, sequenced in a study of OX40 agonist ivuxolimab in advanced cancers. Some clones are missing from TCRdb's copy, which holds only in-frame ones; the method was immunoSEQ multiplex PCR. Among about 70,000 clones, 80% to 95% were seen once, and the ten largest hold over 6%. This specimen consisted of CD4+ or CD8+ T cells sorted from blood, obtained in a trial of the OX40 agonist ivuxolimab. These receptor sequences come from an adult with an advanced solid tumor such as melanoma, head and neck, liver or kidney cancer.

The CDR3 DNA follows: TGTGCCAGCAGCCCAGGGAATTCACCCCTCCACTTT. This codes for CASSPGNSPLHF. The rearrangement links TRBV13 to TRBJ1-6; D might be TRBD1 (5 bases). V was shortened by 5 bases and J by 7 bases, with 6 bases between the two germline ends. The CDR3 length is 12 residues. Germline loops: CDR1 PRHDT, CDR2 FYEKMQ (reference sequence).

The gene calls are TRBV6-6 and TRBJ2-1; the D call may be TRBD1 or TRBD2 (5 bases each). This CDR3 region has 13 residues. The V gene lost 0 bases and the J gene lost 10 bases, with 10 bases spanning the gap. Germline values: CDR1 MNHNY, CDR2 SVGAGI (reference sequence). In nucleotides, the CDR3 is TGTGCCAGCAGTTACTCGAGGGGTTGGGAGCAGTTCTTC. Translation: CASSYSRGWEQFF.

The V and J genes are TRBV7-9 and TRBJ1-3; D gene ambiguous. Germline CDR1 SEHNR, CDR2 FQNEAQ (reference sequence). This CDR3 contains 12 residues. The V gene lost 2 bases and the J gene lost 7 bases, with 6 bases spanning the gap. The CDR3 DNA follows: TGTGCCAGCAGCTTATCGGGGAACACCATATATTTT. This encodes CASSLSGNTIYF.

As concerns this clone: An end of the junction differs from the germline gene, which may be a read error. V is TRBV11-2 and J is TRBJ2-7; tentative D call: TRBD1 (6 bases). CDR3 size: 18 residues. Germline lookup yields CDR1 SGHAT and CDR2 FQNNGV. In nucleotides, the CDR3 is TGTGCCAGCAGTTTAGCCCCCCCGATGACAGGTCACATGAACGAGCAGTACTTC. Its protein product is CASSLAPPMTGHMNEQYF.

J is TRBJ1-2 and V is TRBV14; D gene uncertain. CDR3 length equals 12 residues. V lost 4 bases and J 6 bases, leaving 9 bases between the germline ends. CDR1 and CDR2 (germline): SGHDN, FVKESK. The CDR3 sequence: CASSLGMDGYTF. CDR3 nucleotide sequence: TGTGCCAGCAGCCTCGGTATGGATGGCTACACCTTC.

The CDR3 nucleotides read TGTGCCAGCAGTTACTCGACGGGGCTCGATGGCTACACCTTC. Its protein is CASSYSTGLDGYTF. The chain uses TRBV6-5 and TRBJ1-2, with D possibly TRBD1 on 5 matching bases. V shed 0 bases and J shed 6 bases, with 11 bases lying between them. Germline V gives CDR1 MNHEY, CDR2 SVGAGI. The CDR3 is 14 residues long.

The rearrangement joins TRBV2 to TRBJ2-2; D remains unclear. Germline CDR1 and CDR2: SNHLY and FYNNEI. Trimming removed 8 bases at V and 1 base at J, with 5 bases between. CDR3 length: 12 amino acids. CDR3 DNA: TGTGCCAGCCTAGGGAACACCGGGGAGCTGTTTTTT. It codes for CASLGNTGELFF.

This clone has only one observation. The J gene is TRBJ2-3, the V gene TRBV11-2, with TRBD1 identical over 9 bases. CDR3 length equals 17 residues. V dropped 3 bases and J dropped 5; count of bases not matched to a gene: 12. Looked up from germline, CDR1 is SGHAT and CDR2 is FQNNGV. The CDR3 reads CASSFGGWDRAKDTQYF. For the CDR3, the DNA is TGTGCCAGCAGCTTTGGCGGGTGGGACAGGGCGAAAGATACGCAGTATTTT. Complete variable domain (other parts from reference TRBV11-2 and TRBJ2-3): EAGVAQSPRYKIIEKRQSVAFWCNPISGHATLYWYQQILGQGPKLLIQFQNNGVVDDSQLPKDRFSAERLKGVDSTLKIQPAKLEDSAVYLCASSFGGWDRAKDTQYFGPGTRLTVL.

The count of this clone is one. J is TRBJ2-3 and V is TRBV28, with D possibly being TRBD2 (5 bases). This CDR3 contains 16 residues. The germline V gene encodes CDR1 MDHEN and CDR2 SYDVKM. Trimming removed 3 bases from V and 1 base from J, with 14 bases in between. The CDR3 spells CASSFPGSDGTDTQYF. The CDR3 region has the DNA TGTGCCAGCAGTTTCCCGGGGTCCGACGGCACAGATACGCAGTATTTT.

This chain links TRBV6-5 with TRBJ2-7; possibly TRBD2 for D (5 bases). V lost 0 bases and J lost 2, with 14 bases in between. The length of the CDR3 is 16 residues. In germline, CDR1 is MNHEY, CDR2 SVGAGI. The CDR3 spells CASSYSAGEEPYEQYF. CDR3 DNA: TGTGCCAGCAGTTACTCCGCCGGGGAAGAACCCTACGAGCAGTACTTC.

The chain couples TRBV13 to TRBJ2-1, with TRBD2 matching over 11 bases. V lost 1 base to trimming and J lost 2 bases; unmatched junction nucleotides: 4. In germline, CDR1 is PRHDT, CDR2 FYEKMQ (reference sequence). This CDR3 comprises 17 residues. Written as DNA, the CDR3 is TGTGCCAGCAGCTTAGCCTTACTAGCGGGGGCCTACAATGAGCAGTTCTTC. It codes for CASSLALLAGAYNEQFF.

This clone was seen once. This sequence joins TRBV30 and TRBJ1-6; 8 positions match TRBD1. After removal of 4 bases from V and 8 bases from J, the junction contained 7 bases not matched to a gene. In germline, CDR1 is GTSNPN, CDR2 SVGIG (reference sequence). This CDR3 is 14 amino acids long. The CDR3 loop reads CAWNTGTGYSPLHF. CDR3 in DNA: TGTGCCTGGAATACGGGGACAGGATATTCACCCCTCCACTTT.

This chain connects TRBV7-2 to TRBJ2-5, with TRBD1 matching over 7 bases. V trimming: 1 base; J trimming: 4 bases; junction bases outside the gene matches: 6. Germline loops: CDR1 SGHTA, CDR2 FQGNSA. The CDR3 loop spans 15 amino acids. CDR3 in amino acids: CASSLVDRVGETQYF. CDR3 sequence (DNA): TGTGCCAGCAGCTTAGTAGACAGGGTCGGAGAGACCCAGTACTTC. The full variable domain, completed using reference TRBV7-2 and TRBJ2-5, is GAGVSQSPSNKVTEKGKDVELRCDPISGHTALYWYRQSLGQGLEFLIYFQGNSAPDKSGLPSDRFSAERTGGSVSTLTIQRTQQEDSAVYLCASSLVDRVGETQYFGPGTRLLVL.

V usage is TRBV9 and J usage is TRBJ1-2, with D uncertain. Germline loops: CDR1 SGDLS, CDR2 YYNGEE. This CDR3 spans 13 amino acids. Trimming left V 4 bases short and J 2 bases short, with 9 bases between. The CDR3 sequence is CASSSSSNYGYTF. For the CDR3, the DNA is TGTGCCAGCAGCTCTAGTTCCAACTATGGCTACACCTTC.

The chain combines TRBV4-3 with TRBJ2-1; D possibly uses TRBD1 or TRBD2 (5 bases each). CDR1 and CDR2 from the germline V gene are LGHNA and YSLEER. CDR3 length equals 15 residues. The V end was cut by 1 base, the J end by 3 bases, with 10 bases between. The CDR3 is CASSQGRDLYNEQFF. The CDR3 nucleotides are TGCGCCAGCAGCCAAGGCCGGGACCTCTACAATGAGCAGTTCTTC.

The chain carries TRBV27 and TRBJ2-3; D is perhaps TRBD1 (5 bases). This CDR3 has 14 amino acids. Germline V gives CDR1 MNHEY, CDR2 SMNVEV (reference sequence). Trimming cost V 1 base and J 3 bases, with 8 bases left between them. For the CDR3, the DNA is TGTGCCAGCAGTTTATGGGGCACTACAGATACGCAGTATTTT. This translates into CASSLWGTTDTQYF.

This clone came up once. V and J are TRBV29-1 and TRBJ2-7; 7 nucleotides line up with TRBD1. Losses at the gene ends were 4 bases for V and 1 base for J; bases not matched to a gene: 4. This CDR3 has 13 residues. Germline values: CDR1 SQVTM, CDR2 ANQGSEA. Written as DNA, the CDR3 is TGCAGCGTTGGTGGACAGGATTCCTACGAGCAGTACTTC. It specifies CSVGGQDSYEQYF.

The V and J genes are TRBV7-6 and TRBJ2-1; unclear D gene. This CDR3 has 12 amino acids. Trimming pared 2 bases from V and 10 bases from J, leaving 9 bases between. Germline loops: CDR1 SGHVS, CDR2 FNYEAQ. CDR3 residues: CASSLISGEQFF. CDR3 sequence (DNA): TGTGCCAGCAGCTTAATATCAGGCGAGCAGTTCTTC.

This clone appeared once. The CDR3 sequence is CASSVAAGVSYEQYF. The CDR3 DNA sequence: TGTGCCAGCAGCGTAGCAGCGGGGGTTTCCTACGAGCAGTACTTC. This sequence joins TRBV9 and TRBJ2-7, with 8 bases identical to TRBD2. The junction had 3 bases not matched to a gene; V was cut back by 0 bases and J by 1 base. This CDR3 is 15 amino acids long. CDR1 is SGDLS and CDR2 is YYNGEE in the germline V gene.

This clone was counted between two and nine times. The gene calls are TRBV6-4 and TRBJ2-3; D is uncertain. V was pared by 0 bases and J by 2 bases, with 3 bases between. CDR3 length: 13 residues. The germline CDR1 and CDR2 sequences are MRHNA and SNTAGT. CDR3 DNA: TGTGCCAGCAGTGACTCGACCACAGATACGCAGTATTTT. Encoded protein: CASSDSTTDTQYF.

CDR3 residues: CASSRARGPYNEQFF. In nucleotides, the CDR3 is TGTGCCAGTAGTCGGGCCAGGGGACCCTACAATGAGCAGTTCTTC. The chain couples TRBV19 to TRBJ2-1; TRBD1 might be the D (6 bases). The germline V and J ends were trimmed by 5 bases and 2 bases, with 13 bases remaining between them. Germline CDR1 reads LNHDA; CDR2 reads SQIVND (reference sequence). The CDR3 has 15 amino acids.

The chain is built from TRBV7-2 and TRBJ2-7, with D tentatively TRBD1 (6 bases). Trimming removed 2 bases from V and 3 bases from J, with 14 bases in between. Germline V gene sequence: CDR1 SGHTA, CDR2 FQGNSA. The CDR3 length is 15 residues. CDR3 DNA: TGTGCCAGCAGCTTAAGGGGGACCCGAATCTACGAGCAGTACTTC. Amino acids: CASSLRGTRIYEQYF.

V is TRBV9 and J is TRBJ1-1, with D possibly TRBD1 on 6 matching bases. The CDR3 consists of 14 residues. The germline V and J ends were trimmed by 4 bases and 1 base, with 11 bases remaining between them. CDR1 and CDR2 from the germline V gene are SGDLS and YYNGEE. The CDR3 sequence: CASSIQTGNTEAFF. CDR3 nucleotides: TGTGCCAGCAGCATCCAGACAGGGAACACTGAAGCTTTCTTT.

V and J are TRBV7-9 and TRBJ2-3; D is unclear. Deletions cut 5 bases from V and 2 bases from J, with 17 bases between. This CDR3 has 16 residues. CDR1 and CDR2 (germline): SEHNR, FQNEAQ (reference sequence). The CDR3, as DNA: TGTGCCAGCAGCGGCAGGACGGATTCCTCCACAGATACGCAGTATTTT. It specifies CASSGRTDSSTDTQYF.

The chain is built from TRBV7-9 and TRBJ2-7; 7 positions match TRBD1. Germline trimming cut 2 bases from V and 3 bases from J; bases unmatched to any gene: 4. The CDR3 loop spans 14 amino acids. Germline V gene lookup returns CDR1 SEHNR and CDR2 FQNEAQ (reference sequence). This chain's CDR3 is CASSLRQGGYEQYF. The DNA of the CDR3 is TGTGCCAGCAGCTTACGACAGGGCGGCTACGAGCAGTACTTC.